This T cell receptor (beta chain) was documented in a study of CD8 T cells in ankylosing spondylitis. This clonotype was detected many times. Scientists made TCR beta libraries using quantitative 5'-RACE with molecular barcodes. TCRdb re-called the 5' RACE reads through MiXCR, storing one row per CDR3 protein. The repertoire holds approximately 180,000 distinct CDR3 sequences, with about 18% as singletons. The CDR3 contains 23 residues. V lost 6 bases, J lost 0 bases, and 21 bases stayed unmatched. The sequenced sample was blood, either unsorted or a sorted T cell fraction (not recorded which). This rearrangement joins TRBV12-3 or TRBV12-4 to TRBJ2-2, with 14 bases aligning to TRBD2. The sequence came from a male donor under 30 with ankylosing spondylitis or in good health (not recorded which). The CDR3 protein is CASSPPGLAGVGFRRTNTGELFF. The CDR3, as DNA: TGTGCCAGCAGCCCCCCGGGACTAGCGGGAGTGGGCTTCCGACGTACGAACACCGGGGAGCTGTTTTTT.